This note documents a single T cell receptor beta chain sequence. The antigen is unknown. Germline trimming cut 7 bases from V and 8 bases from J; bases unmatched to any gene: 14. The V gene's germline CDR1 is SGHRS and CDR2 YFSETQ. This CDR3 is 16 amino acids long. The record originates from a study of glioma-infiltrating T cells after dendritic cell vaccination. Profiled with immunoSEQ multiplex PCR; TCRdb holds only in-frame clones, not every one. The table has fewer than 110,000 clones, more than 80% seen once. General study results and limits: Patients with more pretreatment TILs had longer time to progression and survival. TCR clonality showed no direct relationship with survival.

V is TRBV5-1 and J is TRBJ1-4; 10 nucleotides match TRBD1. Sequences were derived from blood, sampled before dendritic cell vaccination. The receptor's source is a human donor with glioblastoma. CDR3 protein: CASRNTGTGVGEKLFF. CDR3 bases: TGCGCCAGCCGAAACACCGGGACAGGGGTCGGGGAAAAACTGTTTTTT.